One sample yielded the 9 T cell receptor beta chains listed below, sequenced in a study of beta chain features in type 1 diabetes. Study-level results: Shortening that was moderate but significant affected the TCRB CDR3s of Type 1 diabetes patients in all four CD4+ subsets.

No antigen is known for these receptors. The entirety of the isolated RNA underwent reverse transcription, so expressed TCRB transcripts were sequenced. Sequencing used immunoSEQ multiplex PCR; TCRdb keeps in-frame clones, though not all of them. The sample carries around 650,000 clones, around 12% recorded once. Sequencing used naive CD4+ T cells from blood. The receptors originated from a man between 25 and 39 years old with type 1 diabetes.

Turning to this clone: The sample holds other DNA sequences that translate to the same CDR3. The chain joins TRBV5-1 to TRBJ2-2; no firm D call. The CDR3 spans 14 residues. Germline CDR1 is SGHRS and CDR2 is YFSETQ. Trimming left V 0 bases short and J 2 bases short, with 5 bases between. Here the CDR3 reads CASSLDSNTGELFF. The CDR3 DNA sequence: TGCGCCAGCAGCTTGGACAGCAACACCGGGGAGCTGTTTTTT.

The table lists this clone with a few counts. The chain has TRBV7-2 and TRBJ2-1; the match to TRBD1 covers 9 bases. The CDR3 extends over 15 amino acids. V shed 5 bases and J 4 bases; nucleotides not matched to a gene: 6. Germline lookup yields CDR1 SGHTA and CDR2 FQGNSA. Here the CDR3 reads CASSGQGQGYNEQFF. Here the CDR3 DNA reads TGTGCCAGCAGCGGACAGGGACAGGGTTACAATGAGCAGTTCTTC.

CDR3 sequence: CASRPAVTGFSYGYTF. The CDR3 coding sequence is TGTGCCAGCAGACCAGCGGTAACAGGGTTTAGCTATGGCTACACCTTC. V is TRBV7-8 and J is TRBJ1-2; perhaps TRBD1 as D (6 bases). Trimming stripped 6 bases from V and 4 bases from J, with 21 bases between. The CDR3 contains 16 residues. CDR1 and CDR2 (germline): SGHVS, FQNEAQ. Filled out from reference TRBV7-8 and TRBJ1-2, the complete variable domain reads GAGVSQSPRYKVAKRGQDVALRCDPISGHVSLFWYQQALGQGPEFLTYFQNEAQLDKSGLPSDRFFAERPEGSVSTLKIQRTQQEDSAVYLCASRPAVTGFSYGYTFGSGTRLTVV.

This clone occurred a few times. The chain employs TRBV14 and TRBJ1-3; D is uncertain. Germline-derived CDR1 and CDR2 are SGHDN and FVKESK. The CDR3 consists of 15 residues. V gave up 3 bases and J gave up 0 bases, with 9 bases separating them. The CDR3 reads CASSQSAVSGNTIYF. CDR3 in DNA: TGTGCCAGCAGCCAGTCGGCAGTCTCTGGAAACACCATATATTTT.

V gene TRBV6-5 combines with J gene TRBJ2-5, with a weak D call TRBD1 (5 bases). Germline V gene sequence: CDR1 MNHEY, CDR2 SVGAGI. Between the trimmed V and J ends, which lost 2 bases and 1 base, there was a span of 8 bases. The CDR3 covers 14 residues. The CDR3: CASSYGASQETQYF. CDR3 nucleotides: TGTGCCAGCAGTTACGGGGCCAGCCAAGAGACCCAGTACTTC.

This clone was counted between two and nine times. This sample also contains other DNA sequences that code for the same CDR3. J is TRBJ1-5 and V is TRBV15; no firm D call. Trimming took off 0 bases at V and 5 bases at J, with 5 bases between the two ends. The CDR3 has 13 amino acids. CDR1 and CDR2 (germline): LNHNV, YYDKDF (reference sequence). CDR3 amino acids: CATSRDPDQPQHF. The CDR3 nucleotides read TGTGCCACCAGCAGAGATCCGGATCAGCCCCAGCATTTT.

J is TRBJ1-4 and V is TRBV2, with TRBD1 as a possible D gene (6 bases). The CDR3 is 12 amino acids. The V and J ends lost 6 bases and 8 bases respectively, with 10 bases between them. Germline CDR1 and CDR2: SNHLY and FYNNEI. The CDR3 nucleotides are TGTGCCAGCAGAAGGACAGTGGAAAAACTGTTTTTT. Translating it yields CASRRTVEKLFF.

This clone turned up a few times. The chain recombines TRBV4-1 with TRBJ2-1; 10 bases map to TRBD2. Germline CDR1 reads MGHRA; CDR2 reads YSYEKL. Unmatched junction bases numbered 6, after V lost 4 bases and J lost 6 bases. The CDR3 consists of 15 residues. CDR3 DNA sequence: TGCGCCAGCAGCCGCTTTCTAGCGGGGGTCAATGAGCAGTTCTTC. It translates to CASSRFLAGVNEQFF.

For this clone: This sample also contains other DNA sequences that code for the same CDR3. This rearrangement joins TRBV6-5 to TRBJ1-5; no reliable D call. CDR3 length: 13 residues. Germline CDR1 reads MNHEY; CDR2 reads SVGAGI. Trimming cost V 0 bases and J 7 bases, with 7 bases left between them. The CDR3 DNA reads as TGTGCCAGCAGTTACTCGAGGACGCAGCCCCAGCATTTT. Its protein product is CASSYSRTQPQHF.